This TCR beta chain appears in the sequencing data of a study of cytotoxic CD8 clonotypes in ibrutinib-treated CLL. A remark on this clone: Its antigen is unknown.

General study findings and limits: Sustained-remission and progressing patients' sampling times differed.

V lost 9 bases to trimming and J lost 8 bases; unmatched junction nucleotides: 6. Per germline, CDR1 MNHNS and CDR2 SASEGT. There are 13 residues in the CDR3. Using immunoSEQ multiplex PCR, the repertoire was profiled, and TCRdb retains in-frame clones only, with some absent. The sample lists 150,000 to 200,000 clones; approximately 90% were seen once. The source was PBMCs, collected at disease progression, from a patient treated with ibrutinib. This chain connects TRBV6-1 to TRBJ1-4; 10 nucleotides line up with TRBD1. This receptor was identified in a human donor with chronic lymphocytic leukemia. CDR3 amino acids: CASDRGQDEKLFF. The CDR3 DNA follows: TGTGCCAGTGACAGGGGGCAAGACGAAAAACTGTTTTTT.